One and the same sample provided the 19 T cell receptor beta chains below, sequenced in a study of OX40 agonist ivuxolimab in advanced cancers. Using immunoSEQ multiplex PCR, the repertoire was profiled, and TCRdb retains in-frame clones only, with some absent. Seen here are some 94,000 clones, more than 75% observed once, and the top ten hold 0.81%. The sample here was CD4+ or CD8+ T cells sorted from blood, taken in a trial of the OX40 agonist ivuxolimab. Receptors were obtained from an adult with an advanced solid tumor such as melanoma, head and neck, liver or kidney cancer.

The CDR3 is CASRDYRGFNEKLFF. CDR3 coding DNA: TGTGCCAGCAGGGATTATAGAGGCTTTAATGAAAAACTGTTTTTT. The J gene is TRBJ1-4, the V gene TRBV2; D remains ambiguous. CDR3 length equals 15 residues. Germline values: CDR1 SNHLY, CDR2 FYNNEI. V lost 6 bases and J lost 4, with 15 bases in between. The entire variable domain, with the rest obtained from reference TRBV2 and TRBJ1-4, is as follows: EPEVTQTPSHQVTQMGQEVILRCVPISNHLYFYWYRQILGQKVEFLVSFYNNEISEKSEIFDDQFSVERPDGSNFTLKIRSTKLEDSAMYFCASRDYRGFNEKLFFGSGTQLSVL.

The rearrangement uses TRBV18 and TRBJ1-2, with 9 bases lining up with TRBD1. The CDR3 is made up of 16 amino acids. After removal of 3 bases from V and 2 bases from J, the junction contained 7 bases not matched to a gene. CDR1 is KGHSH and CDR2 is LQKENI in the germline V gene. In nucleotides, the CDR3 is TGTGCCAGCTCACCCCTCGGGACAGGGCTGAACTATGGCTACACCTTC. This codes for CASSPLGTGLNYGYTF. Full variable domain (rest looked up from reference TRBV18 and TRBJ1-2): NAGVMQNPRHLVRRRGQEARLRCSPMKGHSHVYWYRQLPEEGLKFMVYLQKENIIDESGMPKERFSAEFPKEGPSILRIQQVVRGDSAAYFCASSPLGTGLNYGYTFGSGTRLTVV.

The chain couples TRBV6-5 to TRBJ1-1; D possibly corresponds to TRBD1 (5 bases). The V and J ends lost 0 bases and 3 bases respectively, with 8 bases between them. This CDR3 contains 14 residues. CDR1 MNHEY and CDR2 SVGAGI come from the germline V gene. CDR3 nucleotide sequence: TGTGCCAGCAGTTACTCTATGGGGGACACTGAAGCTTTCTTT. Its translation: CASSYSMGDTEAFF.

This chain links TRBV28 with TRBJ1-1; 8 bases map to TRBD1. Germline V gene lookup returns CDR1 MDHEN and CDR2 SYDVKM. J was trimmed by 5 bases and V by 5 bases; bases with no gene match: 16. This CDR3 is 17 amino acids long. CDR3 bases: TGTGCCAGCAGTACCTCTTCAGGGGGCGTTAGAATGACTGAAGCTTTCTTT. Amino acids: CASSTSSGGVRMTEAFF. The entire variable domain, with the rest obtained from reference TRBV28 and TRBJ1-1, is as follows: DVKVTQSSRYLVKRTGEKVFLECVQDMDHENMFWYRQDPGLGLRLIYFSYDVKMKEKGDIPEGYSVSREKKERFSLILESASTNQTSMYLCASSTSSGGVRMTEAFFGQGTRLTVV.

The CDR3 coding sequence is TGTGCCTGGGTACGGAGGGGCGCTTACACTGAAGCTTTCTTT. Its protein is CAWVRRGAYTEAFF. The rearrangement joins TRBV30 to TRBJ1-1, with D possibly matching TRBD1 (5 bases). V was pared by 5 bases and J by 3 bases, with 16 bases between. The germline V gene encodes CDR1 GTSNPN and CDR2 SVGIG (reference sequence). The CDR3 is 14 amino acids.

This sequence joins TRBV19 and TRBJ1-2; 8 bases line up with TRBD1. CDR1 LNHDA and CDR2 SQIVND come from the germline V gene (reference sequence). The CDR3 is made up of 14 amino acids. The V and J ends lost 3 bases and 0 bases, in that order; junction bases with no gene match: 0. As DNA, the CDR3 is TGTGCCAGTAGTATGACAGGGGCTAACTATGGCTACACCTTC. The encoded protein is CASSMTGANYGYTF.

This chain joins TRBV9 and TRBJ1-2, with unresolved D. The V gene's germline CDR1 is SGDLS and CDR2 YYNGEE. The V and J ends lost 3 bases and 8 bases respectively, with 20 bases between them. The CDR3 has 15 residues. This CDR3 reads CASSALTGEHEGYTF. The CDR3 coding sequence is TGTGCCAGCAGCGCCCTAACTGGGGAACATGAAGGCTACACCTTC.

The chain uses TRBV29-1 and TRBJ2-7; 10 nucleotides match TRBD1. The CDR3 spans 15 residues. Germline V gives CDR1 SQVTM, CDR2 ANQGSEA. The ends lost 3 bases at V and 4 bases at J; junction bases unmatched: 9. The CDR3 spells CSVEDPGQGLYEQYF. CDR3 DNA: TGCAGCGTTGAGGACCCGGGACAGGGGCTGTACGAGCAGTACTTC.

The chain combines TRBV7-2 with TRBJ2-5; 8 bases line up with TRBD2. In germline, CDR1 is SGHTA, CDR2 FQGNSA. The trim removed 8 bases at V and 5 bases at J, leaving 10 bases unmatched. The CDR3 is 14 amino acids. CDR3 coding DNA: TGTGCCAGCTCTCCGAGCGGGAGCTGGGAGACCCAGTACTTC. Translation gives CASSPSGSWETQYF.

V gene TRBV5-1 combines with J gene TRBJ2-1; D is uncertain. Trimming pared 0 bases from V and 8 bases from J, leaving 12 bases between. The CDR3 spans 14 residues. Germline V lookup: CDR1 SGHRS, CDR2 YFSETQ. In DNA, the CDR3 is TGCGCCAGCAGCTTGGGAGGCGTCAGCGATGAGCAGTTCTTC. It is translated as CASSLGGVSDEQFF. Full variable domain (missing parts from reference TRBV5-1 and TRBJ2-1): KAGVTQTPRYLIKTRGQQVTLSCSPISGHRSVSWYQQTPGQGLQFLFEYFSETQRNKGNFPGRFSGRQFSNSRSEMNVSTLELGDSALYLCASSLGGVSDEQFFGPGTRLTVL.

The chain is built from TRBV7-8 and TRBJ1-5, with 12 bases matching TRBD1. The CDR3 extends over 19 amino acids. The ends lost 0 bases at V and 2 bases at J; junction bases unmatched: 8. CDR1 and CDR2 from the germline V gene are SGHVS and FQNEAQ. CDR3 residues: CASSLASGTGGWGNQPQHF. CDR3 nucleotide sequence: TGTGCCAGCAGCTTAGCGTCCGGGACAGGGGGCTGGGGCAATCAGCCCCAGCATTTT.

V gene TRBV5-1 combines with J gene TRBJ1-4; 10 bases map to TRBD1. V gave up 3 bases and J gave up 7 bases; unmatched junction bases: 12. Per germline, CDR1 SGHRS and CDR2 YFSETQ. This CDR3 spans 17 amino acids. The CDR3 protein is CASSYRATGGAFEKLFF. In nucleotides, the CDR3 is TGCGCCAGCAGCTACCGAGCGACAGGGGGCGCATTTGAAAAACTGTTTTTT.

The chain carries TRBV7-9 and TRBJ2-7; 7 bases line up with TRBD1. V lost 0 bases to trimming and J lost 5 bases; unmatched junction nucleotides: 4. The CDR3 has 14 residues. Germline CDR1 and CDR2: SEHNR and FQNEAQ (reference sequence). The CDR3 nucleotides are TGTGCCAGCAGCTTAGCAGGGGGCAAGGACGAGCAGTACTTC. Amino acids: CASSLAGGKDEQYF.

V is TRBV7-6 and J is TRBJ2-1; D may be TRBD2 (5 bases). The CDR3 sequence is 13 residues long. CDR1 and CDR2 (germline): SGHVS, FNYEAQ. The V end lost 5 bases, the J end lost 0 bases, and 5 bases lay between the germline ends. The CDR3 bases are TGTGCCAGCAGCGGGAGCTCCTACAATGAGCAGTTCTTC. This encodes CASSGSSYNEQFF.

This CDR3 is CASSLLSSQETQYF. CDR3 coding DNA: TGTGCCAGCAGCTTACTAAGTTCTCAAGAGACCCAGTACTTC. V is TRBV7-2 and J is TRBJ2-5; D remains unclear. With 2 bases removed from V and 2 bases from J, the gap between germline ends came to 9 bases. The CDR3 is made up of 14 amino acids. The germline CDR1 and CDR2 sequences are SGHTA and FQGNSA.

The chain employs TRBV5-6 and TRBJ2-7; 7 bases align to TRBD2. CDR1 and CDR2 from the germline V gene are SGHDT and YYEEEE. Losses at the gene ends were 1 base for V and 7 bases for J; bases not matched to a gene: 11. The CDR3 extends over 15 amino acids. For the CDR3, the DNA is TGTGCCAGCAGCTTGTTGGCGGGAGTATCGGGGGAGCAGTACTTC. Residues: CASSLLAGVSGEQYF.

The chain recombines TRBV6-1 with TRBJ1-1; D gene unclear. V was shortened by 5 bases and J by 5 bases, with 12 bases between the two germline ends. This CDR3 has 13 amino acids. Germline CDR1 and CDR2: MNHNS and SASEGT. The CDR3 nucleotides are TGTGCCAGCAGTCTCGGGGATGGAACTGAAGCTTTCTTT. Its protein is CASSLGDGTEAFF.

This chain uses TRBV11-3 with TRBJ2-3; 10 nucleotides match TRBD2. After removal of 5 bases from V and 8 bases from J, the junction contained 10 bases not matched to a gene. The CDR3 sequence is 15 residues long. Germline V gene lookup returns CDR1 SGHNT and CDR2 YENEEA. Here the CDR3 DNA reads TGTGCCAGCAGCGAAGCGGGAGGGAGACCGGGTACGCAGTATTTT. Its translation: CASSEAGGRPGTQYF.

The gene calls are TRBV5-4 and TRBJ2-7; 8 nucleotides line up with TRBD1. After removal of 0 bases from V and 7 bases from J, the junction contained 12 bases not matched to a gene. From germline, CDR1 is SGHNT and CDR2 YYREEE (reference sequence). The CDR3 runs to 16 residues. This CDR3 reads CASSLDTAGGLGEQYF. CDR3 nucleotide sequence: TGTGCCAGCAGCTTGGATACGGCAGGGGGCCTGGGGGAGCAGTACTTC.